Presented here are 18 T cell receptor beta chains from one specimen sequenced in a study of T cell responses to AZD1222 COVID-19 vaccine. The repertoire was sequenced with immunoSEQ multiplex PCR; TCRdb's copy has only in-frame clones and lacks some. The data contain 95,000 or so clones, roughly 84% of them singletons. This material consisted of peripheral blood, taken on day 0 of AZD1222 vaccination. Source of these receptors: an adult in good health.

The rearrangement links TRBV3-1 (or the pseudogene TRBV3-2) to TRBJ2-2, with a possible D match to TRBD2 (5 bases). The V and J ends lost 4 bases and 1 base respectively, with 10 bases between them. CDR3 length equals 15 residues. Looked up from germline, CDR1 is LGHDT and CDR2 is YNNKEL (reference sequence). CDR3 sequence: CASSPRRGNTGELFF. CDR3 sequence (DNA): TGTGCCAGCAGCCCCAGACGGGGGAACACCGGGGAGCTGTTTTTT.

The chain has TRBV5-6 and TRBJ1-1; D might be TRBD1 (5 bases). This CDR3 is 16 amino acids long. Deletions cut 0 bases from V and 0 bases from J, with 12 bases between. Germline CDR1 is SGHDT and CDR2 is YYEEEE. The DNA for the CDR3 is TGTGCCAGCAGCTTGGAATTGGGACGCATGAACACTGAAGCTTTCTTT. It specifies CASSLELGRMNTEAFF.

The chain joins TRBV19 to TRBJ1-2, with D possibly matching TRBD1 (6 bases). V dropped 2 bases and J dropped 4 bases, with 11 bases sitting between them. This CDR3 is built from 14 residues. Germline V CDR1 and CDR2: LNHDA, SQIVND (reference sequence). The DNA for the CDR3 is TGTGCCAGTAGTATATCGGGGGGCCCCTATGGCTACACCTTC. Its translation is CASSISGGPYGYTF.

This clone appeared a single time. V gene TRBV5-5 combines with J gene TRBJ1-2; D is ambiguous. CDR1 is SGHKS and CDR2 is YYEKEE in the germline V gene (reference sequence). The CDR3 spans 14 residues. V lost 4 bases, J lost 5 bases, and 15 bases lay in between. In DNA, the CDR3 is TGTGCCAGCAGCCCTTGGGTAGGAAATTATGGCTACACCTTC. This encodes CASSPWVGNYGYTF. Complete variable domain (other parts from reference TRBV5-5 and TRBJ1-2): DAGVTQSPTHLIKTRGQQVTLRCSPISGHKSVSWYQQVLGQGPQFIFQYYEKEERGRGNFPDRFSARQFPNYSSELNVNALLLGDSALYLCASSPWVGNYGYTFGSGTRLTVV.

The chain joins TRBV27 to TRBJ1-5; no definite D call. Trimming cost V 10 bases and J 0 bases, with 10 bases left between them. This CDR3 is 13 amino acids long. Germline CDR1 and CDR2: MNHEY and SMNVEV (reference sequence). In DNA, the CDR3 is TGTGCCACCCGGGCGAATAGCAATCAGCCCCAGCATTTT. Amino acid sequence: CATRANSNQPQHF.

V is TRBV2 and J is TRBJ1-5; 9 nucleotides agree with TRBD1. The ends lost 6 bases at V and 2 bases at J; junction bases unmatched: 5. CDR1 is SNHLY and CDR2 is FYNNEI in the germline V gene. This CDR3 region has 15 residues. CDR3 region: CASSVQGAGNQPQHF. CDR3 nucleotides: TGTGCCAGCAGCGTACAGGGGGCAGGCAATCAGCCCCAGCATTTT.

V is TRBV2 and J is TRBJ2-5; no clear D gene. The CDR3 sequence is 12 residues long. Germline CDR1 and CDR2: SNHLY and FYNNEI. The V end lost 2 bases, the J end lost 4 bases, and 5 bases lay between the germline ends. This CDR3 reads CASSESRETQYF. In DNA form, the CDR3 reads TGTGCCAGCAGTGAATCTCGAGAGACCCAGTACTTC.

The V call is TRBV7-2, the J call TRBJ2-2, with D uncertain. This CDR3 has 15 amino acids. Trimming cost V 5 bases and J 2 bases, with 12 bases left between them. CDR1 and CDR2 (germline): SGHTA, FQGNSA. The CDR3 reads CASSARLANTGELFF. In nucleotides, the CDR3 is TGTGCCAGCAGCGCCCGACTGGCTAACACCGGGGAGCTGTTTTTT.

CDR3 sequence (DNA): TGTGCCTGGAGTGATGGGTCAACCTACAATGAGCAGTTCTTC. Protein: CAWSDGSTYNEQFF. This sequence joins TRBV30 and TRBJ2-1; D is unresolved. The CDR3 runs 14 residues. Trimming shortened V by 1 base and J by 2 bases, and 9 bases separated the two germline ends. The V gene's germline CDR1 is GTSNPN and CDR2 SVGIG (reference sequence). The complete variable domain, with remaining parts taken from reference TRBV30 and TRBJ2-1, reads SQTIHQWPATLVQPVGSPLSLECTVEGTSNPNLYWYRQAAGRGLQLLFYSVGIGQISSEVPQNLSASRPQDRQFILSSKKLLLSDSGFYLCAWSDGSTYNEQFFGPGTRLTVL.

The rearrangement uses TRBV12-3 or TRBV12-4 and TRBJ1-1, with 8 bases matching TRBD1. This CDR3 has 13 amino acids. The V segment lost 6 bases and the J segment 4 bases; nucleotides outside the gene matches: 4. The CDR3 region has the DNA TGTGCCAGCAGCCAGGGGGCGCCCACTGAAGCTTTCTTT. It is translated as CASSQGAPTEAFF.

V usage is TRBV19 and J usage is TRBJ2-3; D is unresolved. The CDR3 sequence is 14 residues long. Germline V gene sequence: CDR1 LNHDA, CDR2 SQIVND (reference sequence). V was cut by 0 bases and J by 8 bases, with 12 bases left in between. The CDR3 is CASSIDLLGPTQYF. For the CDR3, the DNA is TGTGCCAGTAGTATAGATCTTCTTGGCCCTACGCAGTATTTT.

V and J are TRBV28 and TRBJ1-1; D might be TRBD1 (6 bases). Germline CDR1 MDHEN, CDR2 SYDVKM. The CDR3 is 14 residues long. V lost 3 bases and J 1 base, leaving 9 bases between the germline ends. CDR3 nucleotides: TGTGCCAGCAGTTTTCGGGGGGCGAACACTGAAGCTTTCTTT. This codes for CASSFRGANTEAFF.

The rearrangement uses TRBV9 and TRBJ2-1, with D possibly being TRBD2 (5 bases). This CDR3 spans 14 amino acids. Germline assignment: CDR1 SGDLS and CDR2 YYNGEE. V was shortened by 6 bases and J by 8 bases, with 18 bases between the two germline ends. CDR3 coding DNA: TGTGCCAGCACCCTTACGGGGAAGGGAGATGAGCAGTTCTTC. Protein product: CASTLTGKGDEQFF.

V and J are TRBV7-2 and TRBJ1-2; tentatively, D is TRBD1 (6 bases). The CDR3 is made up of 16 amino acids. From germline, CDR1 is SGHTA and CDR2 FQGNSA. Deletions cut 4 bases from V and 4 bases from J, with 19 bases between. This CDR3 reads CASSSLPGGRPYGYTF. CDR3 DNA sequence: TGTGCCAGCAGCTCGCTCCCCGGGGGGCGCCCCTATGGCTACACCTTC.

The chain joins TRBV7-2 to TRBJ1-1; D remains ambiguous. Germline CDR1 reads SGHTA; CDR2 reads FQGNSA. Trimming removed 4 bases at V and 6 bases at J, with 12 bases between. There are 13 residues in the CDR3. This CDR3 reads CASSSRSGPEAFF. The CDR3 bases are TGTGCCAGCAGCTCACGGTCTGGGCCTGAAGCTTTCTTT.

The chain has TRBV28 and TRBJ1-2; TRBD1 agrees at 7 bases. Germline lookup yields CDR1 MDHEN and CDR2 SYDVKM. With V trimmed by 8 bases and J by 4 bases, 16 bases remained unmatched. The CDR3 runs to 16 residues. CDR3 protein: CASLDITGDEGYGYTF. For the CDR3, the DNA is TGTGCCAGCCTTGACATCACAGGGGATGAGGGCTATGGCTACACCTTC.

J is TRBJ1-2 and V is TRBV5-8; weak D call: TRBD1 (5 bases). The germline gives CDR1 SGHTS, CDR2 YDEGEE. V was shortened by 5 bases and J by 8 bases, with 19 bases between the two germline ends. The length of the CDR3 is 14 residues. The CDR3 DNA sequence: TGTGCCAGCAGTCGAGAACAGGCGGGTCGCGGCTACACCTTC. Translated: CASSREQAGRGYTF.

In nucleotides, the CDR3 is TGTGCCTGGAGAGAACAGATCCAAGAGACCCAGTACTTC. Protein sequence: CAWREQIQETQYF. The chain joins TRBV30 to TRBJ2-5; D ambiguous. V was clipped by 3 bases and J by 1 base, with 9 bases between them. Germline V lookup: CDR1 GTSNPN, CDR2 SVGIG (reference sequence). The CDR3 contains 13 residues.